These 31 T cell receptor beta chains were sequenced from one sample in a study of T cell repertoires in cytomegalovirus infection. Each CDR3 protein is one row after TCRdb ran MiXCR on the reads. Of fewer than 550,000 distinct CDR3 sequences in the sample, approximately 15% were seen once. The source material was CD8+ T cells from PBMCs. Every receptor here comes from a human donor in good health (CMV status not recorded). Some clones in this sample may be carry-over from other donors' samples.

This clonotype was seen only a few times. The chain links TRBV5-4 to TRBJ2-7, with 11 nucleotides matching TRBD2. The CDR3 totals 15 residues. Trimming took 5 bases from V and 0 from J; bases not matched to a gene: 4. The germline CDR1 and CDR2 sequences are SGHNT and YYREEE (reference sequence). The CDR3 DNA sequence: TGTGCCAGCAGAGTGGGACTAGCGGACTCCTACGAGCAGTACTTC. It is translated as CASRVGLADSYEQYF.

Points on this clonotype: The CDR3 end shows no conserved phenylalanine or tryptophan, and so a read error is likely. The limits of the CDR3 on the DNA are not certain, so only TCRdb's listed CDR3 is given. V gene TRBV6-5 combines with J gene TRBJ2-1; TRBD2 was called by the table and not checked on the DNA. CDR1 and CDR2 from the germline V gene are MNHEY and SVGAGI. Both ends counted, the CDR3 spans 18 residues. CDR3 loop: CASSYSQRRSGQYNEQLL.

The V and J genes are TRBV18 and TRBJ2-1; either TRBD1 or TRBD2 may fit D (5 bases each). CDR1 and CDR2 (germline): KGHSH, LQKENI. The CDR3 contains 14 residues. V was cut by 10 bases and J by 1 base, with 14 bases left in between. The CDR3 reads CATLGPPSYNEQFF. DNA of the CDR3: TGTGCCACCCTGGGACCCCCGTCCTACAATGAGCAGTTCTTC. Full variable domain (remainder filled in from reference TRBV18 and TRBJ2-1): NAGVMQNPRHLVRRRGQEARLRCSPMKGHSHVYWYRQLPEEGLKFMVYLQKENIIDESGMPKERFSAEFPKEGPSILRIQQVVRGDSAAYFCATLGPPSYNEQFFGPGTRLTVL.

Many counts were recorded for this clonotype. CDR3 sequence (DNA): TGTGCCAGCAGCACAGGTCGGGATGGCTACACCTTC. Translation: CASSTGRDGYTF. The rearrangement joins TRBV7-9 to TRBJ1-2, with a tentative D call TRBD1 (5 bases). Trimming left V 5 bases short and J 6 bases short, with 10 bases between. The V gene's germline CDR1 is SEHNR and CDR2 FQNEAQ (reference sequence). The length of the CDR3 is 12 residues.

This clonotype was seen a single time. This could be a read error, since a much larger clone is one nucleotide away. The chain recombines TRBV27 with TRBJ2-1, with TRBD2 matching 11 bases. J lost 6 bases, V lost 6 bases, and 4 bases had no gene match. This CDR3 has 14 amino acids. Germline loops: CDR1 MNHEY, CDR2 SMNVEV (reference sequence). The CDR3 is CASRSSGRVNEQFF. The CDR3 nucleotides read TGTGCCAGCAGGAGTAGCGGGAGGGTCAATGAGCAGTTCTTC.

J is TRBJ2-3 and V is TRBV10-1, with 12 bases aligning to TRBD2. The CDR3 length is 16 residues. Germline trimming cut 7 bases from V and 1 base from J; bases unmatched to any gene: 6. CDR1 is WNHNN, CDR2 SYGVQD, per germline (reference sequence). Here the CDR3 reads CASILTSGGCTDTQYF. For the CDR3, the DNA is TGCGCCAGCATCCTGACTAGCGGGGGATGCACAGATACGCAGTATTTT.

This clonotype came up a few times. J is TRBJ2-4 and V is TRBV19; tentative D call: TRBD2 (5 bases). The CDR3 length is 12 residues. Trimming left V 7 bases short and J 9 bases short, with 13 bases between. Germline lookup yields CDR1 LNHDA and CDR2 SQIVND (reference sequence). CDR3 in amino acids: CASKPPRGIQYF. The DNA of the CDR3 is TGTGCCAGTAAACCCCCCCGGGGCATTCAGTACTTC.

This clonotype appeared many times. The gene calls are TRBV7-3 and TRBJ2-3, with D perhaps matching TRBD1 (6 bases). Trimming cost V 5 bases and J 8 bases, with 14 bases left between them. This CDR3 spans 13 amino acids. Germline assignment: CDR1 SGHTA and CDR2 FQGTGA. CDR3 sequence reads: CASSHEPGVTQYF. Here the CDR3 DNA reads TGTGCCAGCAGCCACGAGCCAGGGGTTACGCAGTATTTT.

The chain has TRBV27 and TRBJ2-1, with D perhaps TRBD1 (6 bases). CDR3 length: 16 amino acids. V was cut by 0 bases and J by 5 bases, with 14 bases left in between. Germline assignment: CDR1 MNHEY and CDR2 SMNVEV (reference sequence). This chain's CDR3 is CASSLSSYRVNNEQFF. CDR3 coding DNA: TGTGCCAGCAGTTTATCGAGCTACAGGGTAAACAATGAGCAGTTCTTC.

This clonotype was observed a few times. The rearrangement joins TRBV20-1 to TRBJ2-3, with TRBD2 matching over 14 bases. The V and J ends lost 0 bases and 6 bases, in that order; junction bases with no gene match: 8. The germline CDR1 and CDR2 sequences are DFQATT and SNEGSKA (reference sequence). The CDR3 extends over 17 amino acids. In DNA, the CDR3 is TGCAGTGCTAGAGATCCGGGGACTAGCGGGAGAATGGATACGCAGTATTTT. This gives the protein CSARDPGTSGRMDTQYF.

This clonotype has ten or more counts. This chain uses TRBV20-1 with TRBJ2-7; D unclear. The CDR3 runs 13 residues. Germline values: CDR1 DFQATT, CDR2 SNEGSKA (reference sequence). V gave up 0 bases and J gave up 2 bases, with 8 bases separating them. This chain's CDR3 is CSARDLHTYEQYF. CDR3 sequence (DNA): TGCAGTGCTAGAGATCTCCATACCTACGAGCAGTACTTC.

This clonotype has a count of ten or more. The chain joins TRBV19 to TRBJ2-1; perhaps TRBD2 as D (5 bases). The V and J ends lost 6 bases and 6 bases respectively, with 18 bases between them. The CDR3 loop spans 15 amino acids. Germline V CDR1 and CDR2: LNHDA, SQIVND (reference sequence). This chain's CDR3 is CASSPTTYTSNEQFF. The CDR3 coding sequence is TGTGCCAGTAGCCCGACTACCTATACCTCCAATGAGCAGTTCTTC.

This clonotype was counted ten times or more. This chain links TRBV6-5 with TRBJ1-2; D gene uncertain. The germline V gene has CDR1 MNHEY and CDR2 SVGAGI. CDR3 length: 14 amino acids. The V and J ends lost 0 bases and 10 bases respectively, with 15 bases between them. CDR3 in amino acids: CASSYSRGSLDYTF. DNA of the CDR3: TGTGCCAGCAGTTACTCCCGTGGCAGCCTAGACTACACCTTC.

With respect to this clonotype: A much larger clone differs from this one at a single base, so this may be a read error. The rearrangement joins TRBV27 to TRBJ2-1, with D possibly TRBD2 on 6 matching bases. V was clipped by 3 bases and J by 8 bases, with 23 bases between them. The V gene's germline CDR1 is MNHEY and CDR2 SMNVEV (reference sequence). The CDR3 covers 17 residues. CDR3 coding DNA: TGTGCCAGCAGTTTCCCCGGGGGAGCGAGAGGGCCTGATGAGCAGTTCTTC. Its protein product is CASSFPGGARGPDEQFF.

V and J are TRBV19 and TRBJ2-3; TRBD1 is a possible D gene (6 bases). Germline CDR1 LNHDA, CDR2 SQIVND (reference sequence). The V and J ends lost 0 bases and 3 bases respectively, with 13 bases between them. This CDR3 has 16 residues. CDR3 in amino acids: CASSIDFQGKTDTQYF. The CDR3 DNA follows: TGTGCCAGTAGTATAGATTTTCAGGGGAAGACAGATACGCAGTATTTT.

This chain uses TRBV12-3 or TRBV12-4 with TRBJ1-1, with D perhaps matching TRBD1 (5 bases). The CDR3 has 15 amino acids. Trimming cost V 7 bases and J 7 bases, with 22 bases left between them. CDR3 coding DNA: TGTGCCAGCACCCTTTCTCTTGACAGCTACTTTGAAGCTTTCTTT. Amino acid sequence: CASTLSLDSYFEAFF.

This CDR3 is CATSDLDSNQPQHF. The CDR3 DNA follows: TGTGCCACCAGTGATTTGGACAGCAATCAGCCCCAGCATTTT. J is TRBJ1-5 and V is TRBV24-1; D not certain. Germline V gene sequence: CDR1 KGHDR, CDR2 SFDVKD. V gave up 0 bases and J gave up 1 base, with 3 bases separating them. This CDR3 is built from 14 residues.

This clonotype was seen a handful of times. J is TRBJ2-7 and V is TRBV27; 10 nucleotides match TRBD1. Germline CDR1 MNHEY, CDR2 SMNVEV (reference sequence). The CDR3 totals 15 residues. V was pared by 3 bases and J by 7 bases, with 9 bases of the junction left unmatched. This CDR3 is CASSFHRDRGGEQYF. In DNA, the CDR3 is TGTGCCAGCAGTTTCCACCGGGACAGGGGAGGGGAGCAGTACTTC.

The V call is TRBV7-9, the J call TRBJ1-1; D gene ambiguous. The germline CDR1 and CDR2 sequences are SEHNR and FQNEAQ (reference sequence). The CDR3 runs to 13 residues. Trimming took off 5 bases at V and 4 bases at J, with 11 bases between the two ends. CDR3 DNA sequence: TGTGCCAGCAGCCCAGAAGGAGTCACTGAAGCTTTCTTT. Its protein product is CASSPEGVTEAFF. The full variable domain, in which reference TRBV7-9 and TRBJ1-1 provide the parts outside the CDR3, is DTGVSQNPRHKITKRGQNVTFRCDPISEHNRLYWYRQTLGQGPEFLTYFQNEAQLEKSRLLSDRFSAERPKGSFSTLEIQRTEQGDSAMYLCASSPEGVTEAFFGQGTRLTVV.

In this sample, this clonotype turned up many times. The chain links TRBV7-9 to TRBJ1-2, with 7 bases fitting TRBD1. Germline values: CDR1 SEHNR, CDR2 FQNEAQ (reference sequence). J gave up 6 bases and V 5 bases, and 9 bases lay outside the gene matches. This CDR3 spans 14 amino acids. The DNA of the CDR3 is TGTGCCAGCAGCCATCAGGACAGGTTTGATGGCTACACCTTC. As protein: CASSHQDRFDGYTF.

This clonotype has ten or more counts. This chain joins TRBV19 and TRBJ1-2; D is possibly TRBD1 (5 bases). The CDR3 consists of 14 residues. Trimming took 4 bases from V and 3 from J, leaving 12 bases between them. CDR1 is LNHDA and CDR2 is SQIVND in the germline V gene (reference sequence). CDR3 sequence (DNA): TGTGCCAGTAGTACAACCTTGACAGACTATGGCTACACCTTC. This gives the protein CASSTTLTDYGYTF.

This clonotype has just a few counts. The chain has TRBV20-1 and TRBJ2-3, with 13 positions matching TRBD2. The ends lost 0 bases at V and 5 bases at J; junction bases unmatched: 11. CDR1 is DFQATT and CDR2 is SNEGSKA in the germline V gene (reference sequence). CDR3 length: 18 amino acids. CDR3 in DNA: TGCAGTGCTAGAGATCACAGTGGACTAGCGGGAGTCGGAGATACGCAGTATTTT. Translated: CSARDHSGLAGVGDTQYF.

This clonotype was counted at least ten times. This rearrangement joins TRBV7-9 to TRBJ2-5, with 7 bases aligning to TRBD1. The CDR3 runs to 15 residues. V shed 5 bases, J shed 4 bases, and the junction held 10 bases outside the gene matches. From germline, CDR1 is SEHNR and CDR2 FQNEAQ (reference sequence). CDR3 sequence (DNA): TGTGCCAGCAGCCCCCGGGACAGCCCCCGAGAGACCCAGTACTTC. Its protein is CASSPRDSPRETQYF.

The V and J genes are TRBV5-1 and TRBJ1-1; no definite D call. Looked up from germline, CDR1 is SGHRS and CDR2 is YFSETQ. V was shortened by 0 bases and J by 11 bases, with 8 bases between the two germline ends. CDR3 length: 11 amino acids. CDR3 region: CASSLAGLAFF. In DNA form, the CDR3 reads TGCGCCAGCAGCTTGGCAGGTTTGGCTTTCTTT.

This clonotype was seen more than once but under ten times. The gene calls are TRBV2 and TRBJ1-4; D not resolved. From germline, CDR1 is SNHLY and CDR2 FYNNEI. V shed 4 bases and J shed 5 bases, with 14 bases lying between them. The CDR3 contains 15 residues. For the CDR3, the DNA is TGTGCCAGCAGTGGAGGGTCTGTTGAAAATGAAAAACTGTTTTTT. Encoded protein: CASSGGSVENEKLFF.

The chain has TRBV27 and TRBJ2-3, with TRBD2 identical over 13 bases. This CDR3 is 16 amino acids long. The germline CDR1 and CDR2 sequences are MNHEY and SMNVEV (reference sequence). Unmatched junction bases numbered 8, after V lost 5 bases and J lost 6 bases. The CDR3 protein is CASSTGLAGVGDTQYF. DNA for the CDR3: TGTGCCAGCAGTACTGGACTAGCGGGAGTTGGGGATACGCAGTATTTT.

The chain uses TRBV11-2 and TRBJ2-1, with D perhaps matching TRBD2 (5 bases). The CDR3 sequence is 16 residues long. The germline V gene encodes CDR1 SGHAT and CDR2 FQNNGV. V lost 6 bases and J lost 6, with 21 bases in between. The CDR3 sequence: CASSYLSGKWGNEQFF. CDR3 nucleotide sequence: TGTGCCAGCAGTTACCTCAGCGGTAAATGGGGCAATGAGCAGTTCTTC.

CDR3 sequence: CASGLGQGAYEQYF. CDR3 nucleotides: TGTGCCAGCGGCCTGGGGCAGGGGGCTTACGAGCAGTACTTC. The chain has TRBV27 and TRBJ2-7; TRBD1 matches at 8 bases. The CDR3 spans 14 residues. V shed 8 bases, J shed 4 bases, and the junction held 10 bases outside the gene matches. Germline loops: CDR1 MNHEY, CDR2 SMNVEV (reference sequence).

Remarks on this clonotype: Compared with germline, one end of the junction differs, possibly owing to a read error. The V gene is TRBV25-1, the J gene TRBJ1-3, with 9 bases matching TRBD1. Germline V gene data show CDR1 as MGHDK and CDR2 as SYGVNS. The CDR3 runs 17 residues. CDR3: CASSESLDRGFGNTIYF. The CDR3 coding sequence is TGTGCCAGCAGCGAATCCCTGGACAGGGGATTCGGAAACACCATATATTTT. Complete variable domain (other parts from reference TRBV25-1 and TRBJ1-3): EADIYQTPRYLVIGTGKKITLECSQTMGHDKMYWYQQDPGMELHLIHYSYGVNSTEKGDLSSESTVSRIRTEHFPLTLESARPSHTSQYLCASSESLDRGFGNTIYFGEGSWLTVV.

About this clonotype itself: This may come from a read error, since a much larger clone is one base off. CDR3 bases: TGTGCCAGCAGTTTACTCCGGGAGAGTAATCCGTTCGAGCAGTGCTTC. It specifies CASSLLRESNPFEQCF. The rearrangement uses TRBV28 and TRBJ2-7; weak D call: TRBD2 (6 bases). Germline V gene sequence: CDR1 MDHEN, CDR2 SYDVKM. The CDR3 runs to 16 residues.

This clonotype appeared many times. The V and J genes are TRBV7-8 and TRBJ2-4; 12 bases fit TRBD2. The CDR3 has 20 residues. Germline V lookup: CDR1 SGHVS, CDR2 FQNEAQ. V lost 5 bases to trimming and J lost 0 bases; unmatched junction nucleotides: 14. This chain's CDR3 is CASSSDRTSGNTIAKNIQYF. DNA of the CDR3: TGTGCCAGCAGCAGCGATCGGACTAGCGGGAATACCATAGCCAAAAACATTCAGTACTTC.